This T cell receptor (beta chain) was obtained from a study of blood T cell repertoires in COVID-19. TCRdb's table, derived via immunoSEQ multiplex PCR, lists solely in-frame clones and lacks some. The sample has 300,000 to 450,000 clones, around 87% seen once. The CDR3 is 13 amino acids. Germline CDR1 and CDR2: SGHRS and YFSETQ. Trimming left V 5 bases short and J 3 bases short, with 11 bases between. Participants, 18 to 89 years old, spanned approximately 26 US areas. The sequencing input was PBMCs or T cells enriched from blood (not recorded which). The source of this sequence is a man aged 30 to 39 who had recovered from COVID-19. This chain links TRBV5-1 with TRBJ2-5, with unresolved D. This CDR3 reads CASRENEEETQYF. As DNA, the CDR3 is TGCGCCAGCAGGGAGAACGAGGAAGAGACCCAGTACTTC.